This T cell receptor (beta chain) stems from a study of blood T cell repertoires in COVID-19. Participants spanned ages roughly 18 to 95 years and resided in about 25 US areas. Clinical history reported by participants formed the basis on which cohorts were assigned. Shortly before study entry, within 2 weeks, exposed participants had met a COVID-19 case. The CDR3 consists of 15 residues. J lost 6 bases, V lost 6 bases, and 13 bases had no gene match. CDR1 is LGHNA, CDR2 YSLEER, per germline. Measured with immunoSEQ multiplex PCR; TCRdb has only the in-frame clones, and not every one. The repertoire holds about 250,000 clones, with around 83% as singletons.

This sequence was found in a woman aged 50 to 60 who had been exposed to COVID-19. The genes are TRBV4-3 and TRBJ1-1; TRBD1 agrees at 7 bases. The specimen was PBMCs or T cells enriched from blood (not recorded which). CDR3 bases: TGCGCCAGCAGACCCAATAACGACAGGGTCGCTGAAGCTTTCTTT. Translation gives CASRPNNDRVAEAFF.